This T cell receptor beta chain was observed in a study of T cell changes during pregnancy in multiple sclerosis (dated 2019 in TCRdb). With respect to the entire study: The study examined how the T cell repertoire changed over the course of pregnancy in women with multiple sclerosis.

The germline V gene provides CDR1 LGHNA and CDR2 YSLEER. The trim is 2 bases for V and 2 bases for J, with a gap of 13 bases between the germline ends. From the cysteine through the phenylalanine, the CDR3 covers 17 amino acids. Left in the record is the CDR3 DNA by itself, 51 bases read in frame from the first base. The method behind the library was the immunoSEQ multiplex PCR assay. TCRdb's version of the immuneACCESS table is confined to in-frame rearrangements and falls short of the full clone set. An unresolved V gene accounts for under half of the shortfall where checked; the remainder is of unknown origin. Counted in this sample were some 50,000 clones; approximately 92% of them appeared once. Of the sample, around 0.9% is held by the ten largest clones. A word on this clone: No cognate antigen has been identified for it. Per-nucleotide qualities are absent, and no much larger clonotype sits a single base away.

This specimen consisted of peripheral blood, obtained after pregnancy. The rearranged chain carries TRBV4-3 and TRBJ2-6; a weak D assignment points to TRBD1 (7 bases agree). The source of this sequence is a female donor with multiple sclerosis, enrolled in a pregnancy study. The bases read TGCGCCAGCAGCCAACGCGGGACAGAAGCTGGGGCCAACGTCCTGACTTTC. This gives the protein CASSQRGTEAGANVLTF.